This T cell receptor (beta chain) emerged from a study of T cell responses to AZD1222 COVID-19 vaccine. Whole-study results and caveats: The number of AZD1222 recipients seropositive at baseline was only 5 to 7. Within unmutated variant regions lay the reported targets of nearly half of spike-specific TCRs. Repertoire sampling occurred only after the peak T cell response. Mostly white British, mostly female donors; authors suggested clonal diversity may be underestimated.

Worth noting for this clone: Its antigen is as yet unknown.

The CDR3 extends over 15 amino acids. J lost 9 bases, V lost 5 bases, and 8 bases had no gene match. The germline V gene encodes CDR1 MNHEY and CDR2 SVGAGI. Assay: immunoSEQ multiplex PCR; the TCRdb copy retains only in-frame clones and omits some. The sample contains about 160,000 clones, 85% to 90% of which appear only once. This sequence joins TRBV6-5 and TRBJ2-7; 15 positions match TRBD2. Sample: peripheral blood, taken on day 0 of AZD1222 vaccination. This clonotype was sampled from an adult in good health. CDR3 sequence (DNA): TGTGCCAGCAGTAACCCGGGACTAGCGGGGGGAGGGCAGTACTTC. It specifies CASSNPGLAGGGQYF.